The next 18 T cell receptor beta chains were all read from a single sample in a study of cytomegalovirus exposure and HLA in healthy donors (dated by TCRdb to 2017 to 2019). The method behind the library was the immunoSEQ multiplex PCR assay. The source is immuneACCESS, and TCRdb retained only in-frame sequences with V and J called. Part of the clones is not carried over; for the studies checked, unresolved V genes explain less than half of this, and the remainder is unexplained. This sample comprises about 160,000 clones, roughly nine tenths of them detected only once. Around 5% of the sample is in the top ten clones. The sample comprised PBMCs. The receptors shown here come from a woman in her twenties or thirties in good health and CMV-seronegative.

The sample holds one count of this clone. The V call is TRBV5-6, the J call TRBJ1-1, with no clear D. This CDR3 has 18 amino acids. The germline V gene encodes CDR1 SGHDT and CDR2 YYEEEE. Trimming stripped 4 bases from V and 3 bases from J, with 25 bases between. The CDR3 sequence: CASSSFFLEAPGDTEAFF. The CDR3, as DNA: TGTGCCAGCAGCAGCTTTTTTCTGGAGGCCCCGGGCGACACTGAAGCTTTCTTT.

This chain links TRBV7-9 with TRBJ1-1; 9 nucleotides match TRBD1. Unmatched junction bases numbered 5, after V lost 1 base and J lost 2 bases. Germline V gene data show CDR1 as SEHNR and CDR2 as FQNEAQ (reference sequence). The CDR3 contains 16 residues. The CDR3 DNA sequence: TGTGCCAGCAGCTTAGACCCGGGACAGGGTAACACTGAAGCTTTCTTT. Translation gives CASSLDPGQGNTEAFF.

The chain joins TRBV20-1 to TRBJ1-1; no definite D call. CDR1 and CDR2 (germline): DFQATT, SNEGSKA (reference sequence). V lost 3 bases and J 4 bases, leaving 6 bases between the germline ends. There are 11 residues in the CDR3. The CDR3 bases are TGCAGTGCTAGGAGGAGCACTGAAGCTTTCTTT. It encodes CSARRSTEAFF.

The chain employs TRBV6-5 and TRBJ1-1; 7 bases fit TRBD1. This CDR3 has 14 residues. The V segment lost 5 bases and the J segment 5 bases; nucleotides outside the gene matches: 8. Germline lookup yields CDR1 MNHEY and CDR2 SVGAGI. This chain's CDR3 is CASSRTGDGTEAFF. CDR3 nucleotides: TGTGCCAGCAGTAGAACAGGGGATGGTACTGAAGCTTTCTTT.

In this sample, this clone turned up once. CDR3 nucleotides: TGTGCCAGCAGTGAAGGTTATCCAGATACGCAGTATTTT. This codes for CASSEGYPDTQYF. The chain employs TRBV25-1 and TRBJ2-3; no clear D gene. The germline V gene has CDR1 MGHDK and CDR2 SYGVNS. Trimming removed 2 bases from V and 4 bases from J, with 7 bases in between. This CDR3 spans 13 amino acids.

This sequence joins TRBV25-1 and TRBJ1-2, with TRBD1 as a possible D gene (5 bases). The germline V gene has CDR1 MGHDK and CDR2 SYGVNS. The germline V and J ends were trimmed by 6 bases and 2 bases, with 13 bases remaining between them. The CDR3 sequence is 14 residues long. In DNA, the CDR3 is TGTGCCAGCAGCCAGGGACTGAGGAACTATGGCTACACCTTC. Translated, it gives CASSQGLRNYGYTF.

This clone was detected a few times. CDR3 loop: CAWSGPTGLNEKLFF. Written as DNA, the CDR3 is TGTGCCTGGAGTGGACCCACAGGCCTTAATGAAAAACTGTTTTTT. The chain recombines TRBV30 with TRBJ1-4; D perhaps matches TRBD1 (5 bases). The CDR3 runs to 15 residues. Germline V gene sequence: CDR1 GTSNPN, CDR2 SVGIG (reference sequence). Deletions cut 1 base from V and 4 bases from J, with 13 bases between. Based on the CDR3 plus reference TRBV30 and TRBJ1-4, the full variable domain is SQTIHQWPATLVQPVGSPLSLECTVEGTSNPNLYWYRQAAGRGLQLLFYSVGIGQISSEVPQNLSASRPQDRQFILSSKKLLLSDSGFYLCAWSGPTGLNEKLFFGSGTQLSVL.

This clone showed up just a few times. The rearrangement joins TRBV28 to TRBJ1-2, with D hard to call. CDR1 and CDR2 (germline): MDHEN, SYDVKM. V gave up 6 bases and J gave up 8 bases, with 16 bases separating them. The length of the CDR3 is 13 residues. As DNA, the CDR3 is TGTGCCAGCAGCCCCGACAAGCCTCGGGGCTACACCTTC. This encodes CASSPDKPRGYTF.

The chain is built from TRBV5-6 and TRBJ2-3; D uncertain. The CDR3 length is 11 residues. Trimming took 3 bases from V and 6 from J, leaving 5 bases between them. Germline CDR1 reads SGHDT; CDR2 reads YYEEEE. The CDR3 region has the DNA TGTGCCAGCAGCTCAGAGGATACGCAGTATTTT. Protein: CASSSEDTQYF.

The chain uses TRBV11-2 and TRBJ2-1; 10 bases are a match to TRBD2. V lost 4 bases, J lost 2 bases, and 5 bases stayed unmatched. The CDR3 runs 16 residues. From germline, CDR1 is SGHAT and CDR2 FQNNGV. As DNA, the CDR3 is TGTGCCAGCAGCTCGCTAGCGGGAGACACCTACAATGAGCAGTTCTTC. Protein sequence: CASSSLAGDTYNEQFF.

The rearrangement uses TRBV6-6 and TRBJ2-1; D gene uncertain. Trimming stripped 0 bases from V and 4 bases from J, with 7 bases between. Germline CDR1 MNHNY, CDR2 SVGAGI (reference sequence). The CDR3 sequence is 14 residues long. DNA for the CDR3: TGTGCCAGCAGTTACTCGGGCTCATACAATGAGCAGTTCTTC. As protein: CASSYSGSYNEQFF.

The rearrangement links TRBV6-6 to TRBJ1-1; TRBD1 matches at 7 bases. CDR1 is MNHNY and CDR2 is SVGAGI in the germline V gene (reference sequence). The CDR3 loop spans 12 amino acids. J lost 6 bases, V lost 6 bases, and 4 bases had no gene match. The CDR3 DNA reads as TGTGCCAGCAGAACAGGGGCGGCTGAAGCTTTCTTT. It is translated as CASRTGAAEAFF.

V gene TRBV10-3 combines with J gene TRBJ2-2; the D is unclear. The CDR3 spans 15 residues. V lost 0 bases, J lost 4 bases, and 9 bases lay in between. CDR1 and CDR2 from the germline V gene are ENHRY and SYGVKD. CDR3 sequence: CAISESSGPTGELFF. Here the CDR3 DNA reads TGTGCCATCAGTGAGTCATCAGGCCCCACCGGGGAGCTGTTTTTT.

This clone has more than one count but fewer than ten. The chain couples TRBV5-1 to TRBJ1-1, with D unclear. The V end lost 4 bases, the J end lost 0 bases, and 7 bases lay between the germline ends. The germline CDR1 and CDR2 sequences are SGHRS and YFSETQ. The CDR3 extends over 13 amino acids. Here the CDR3 reads CASSPVLNTEAFF. The CDR3 DNA sequence: TGCGCCAGCAGCCCTGTTTTGAACACTGAAGCTTTCTTT.

This sequence joins TRBV2 and TRBJ2-1; 10 bases are shared with TRBD2. CDR3 length: 17 residues. CDR1 and CDR2 (germline): SNHLY, FYNNEI. After removal of 7 bases from V and 4 bases from J, the junction contained 13 bases not matched to a gene. The CDR3 nucleotides read TGTGCCAGCATACCCTATGCTGGGACTAGCGCGTACAATGAGCAGTTCTTC. Amino acid sequence: CASIPYAGTSAYNEQFF.

The chain has TRBV30 and TRBJ2-5; D is unresolved. This CDR3 is built from 12 residues. V lost 7 bases and J lost 0, with 9 bases in between. CDR1 is GTSNPN and CDR2 is SVGIG in the germline V gene (reference sequence). In nucleotides, the CDR3 is TGTGCCTATGCAGCTAACCAAGAGACCCAGTACTTC. It specifies CAYAANQETQYF.

The chain couples TRBV9 to TRBJ2-7; D remains unclear. There are 13 residues in the CDR3. The germline gives CDR1 SGDLS, CDR2 YYNGEE. V was shortened by 4 bases and J by 7 bases, with 15 bases between the two germline ends. The CDR3 loop is CASSPLWSREQYF. For the CDR3, the DNA is TGTGCCAGCAGCCCCCTGTGGTCCAGGGAGCAGTACTTC.

V gene TRBV27 combines with J gene TRBJ2-5; D perhaps matches TRBD2 (5 bases). The germline V gene has CDR1 MNHEY and CDR2 SMNVEV (reference sequence). The ends were cut back, 2 bases at V and 1 base at J, with 11 bases in the middle. This CDR3 has 15 residues. CDR3 protein: CASSLTAEFQETQYF. Here the CDR3 DNA reads TGTGCCAGCAGTTTAACAGCGGAGTTCCAAGAGACCCAGTACTTC.